This section outlines one T cell receptor beta chain sequence together with its context. These data come from a study of blood T cell repertoires in COVID-19. Study as a whole: In each case, the material was cDNA or gDNA derived from T cells, B-cell-depleted T cells, or PBMCs.

TCRdb's copy holds only in-frame clones and misses some; the assay was immunoSEQ multiplex PCR. The sample lists hundreds of thousands of clones; around 90% were seen once. The germline V gene has CDR1 SGHVS and CDR2 FNYEAQ. V dropped 1 base and J dropped 1; count of bases not matched to a gene: 5. The CDR3 has 16 amino acids. The genes are TRBV7-6 and TRBJ2-3; 7 bases agree with TRBD2. This clonotype was obtained from a woman aged 18-29 years with acute COVID-19. Source material: PBMCs or T cells enriched from blood (not recorded which). This chain's CDR3 is CASSLGGGSGTDTQYF. Written as DNA, the CDR3 is TGTGCCAGCAGCTTAGGCGGCGGGAGCGGCACAGATACGCAGTATTTT.